These 17 T cell receptor beta chains came from one sample sequenced in a study of early T cells in non-severe SARS-CoV-2 infection (dated by TCRdb to the early 2020s). Receptor amplification or capture employed 5' RACE. Data came from a NextSeq 500. The public reads were quality trimmed at Q25 with fastp and then assembled into clones with MiXCR by TCRdb, keeping productive beta chains. Merged by CDR3 protein, the rows form single entries marked with the most common genes and DNA. Counted in this sample were about 83,000 distinct CDR3 sequences; under 11% of them appeared once. The ten largest account for around 7.5% of the sample. The source was whole blood, collected at baseline. The source of these receptors is an adult who was a healthcare worker with PCR-confirmed SARS-CoV-2 infection or an uninfected control (not recorded which).

In its sample, this clonotype was seen many times. The chain links TRBV4-1 to TRBJ2-7; tentatively, D is TRBD1 or TRBD2 (5 bases each). CDR3 length: 15 residues. Germline CDR1 reads MGHRA; CDR2 reads YSYEKL. Trimming pared 0 bases from V and 3 bases from J, leaving 12 bases between. The CDR3 DNA sequence: TGCGCCAGCAGCCAAGATCACGGGGCCTTCTACGAGCAGTACTTC. Translated: CASSQDHGAFYEQYF.

There are many counts of this clonotype. The chain joins TRBV7-9 to TRBJ1-1; D might be TRBD1 (5 bases). This CDR3 spans 13 amino acids. Trimming removed 5 bases from V and 3 bases from J, with 10 bases in between. CDR1 and CDR2 from the germline V gene are SEHNR and FQNEAQ (reference sequence). The CDR3 bases are TGTGCCAGCAGCCGAACCAGGGACACTGAAGCTTTCTTT. Translation gives CASSRTRDTEAFF.

On this clonotype itself: One junction end does not reproduce the germline sequence, and a read error may be involved. This chain joins TRBV5-1 and TRBJ2-7; 9 bases align to TRBD1. The CDR3 contains 15 residues. Germline values: CDR1 SGHRS, CDR2 YFSETQ. This chain's CDR3 is CVSSLAGTGTYEQYF. For the CDR3, the DNA is TGCGTCAGCAGCTTGGCCGGGACAGGGACCTACGAGCAGTACTTC.

This clonotype was found many times. This chain links TRBV12-3 or TRBV12-4 with TRBJ2-1; 16 nucleotides agree with TRBD2. The CDR3 contains 18 residues. After removal of 5 bases from V and 4 bases from J, the junction contained 8 bases not matched to a gene. CDR3 sequence (DNA): TGTGCCAGCAGTCCTAAAGGGACTAGCGGGAGGGCATACAATGAGCAGTTCTTC. Its translation: CASSPKGTSGRAYNEQFF.

This clonotype showed up just a few times. The rearrangement joins TRBV7-2 to TRBJ2-2; 8 positions match TRBD2. The germline CDR1 and CDR2 sequences are SGHTA and FQGNSA. CDR3 length equals 16 residues. V lost 0 bases and J lost 4; bases outside the gene matches: 4. CDR3 loop: CASSLAGGRSTGELFF. CDR3 DNA sequence: TGTGCCAGCAGCTTAGCGGGCGGGAGGAGCACCGGGGAGCTGTTTTTT.

There are a few counts of this clonotype. This sequence joins TRBV7-2 and TRBJ2-7, with D unresolved. There are 12 residues in the CDR3. CDR1 and CDR2 (germline): SGHTA, FQGNSA. The V and J ends lost 1 base and 7 bases respectively, with 8 bases between them. For the CDR3, the DNA is TGTGCCAGCAGCTTAGTAGGATTGGAGCAGTACTTC. Its protein is CASSLVGLEQYF.

This chain joins TRBV7-2 and TRBJ2-7; D is ambiguous. Trimming pared 3 bases from V and 1 base from J, leaving 7 bases between. The CDR3 has 13 amino acids. Germline CDR1 and CDR2: SGHTA and FQGNSA. The CDR3 sequence: CASSFAWSYEQYF. CDR3 DNA sequence: TGTGCCAGCAGCTTTGCCTGGTCCTACGAGCAGTACTTC. Combining the CDR3 with reference TRBV7-2 and TRBJ2-7 gives the whole variable domain GAGVSQSPSNKVTEKGKDVELRCDPISGHTALYWYRQSLGQGLEFLIYFQGNSAPDKSGLPSDRFSAERTGGSVSTLTIQRTQQEDSAVYLCASSFAWSYEQYFGPGTRLTVT.

In this sample, this clonotype turned up many times. V usage is TRBV5-5 and J usage is TRBJ1-6; unclear D gene. From germline, CDR1 is SGHKS and CDR2 YYEKEE (reference sequence). The CDR3 is 13 residues long. V lost 0 bases and J 8 bases, leaving 6 bases between the germline ends. CDR3 in DNA: TGTGCCAGCAGCTTGGCTGGGGATTCACCCCTCCACTTT. Protein sequence: CASSLAGDSPLHF.

A single count supports this clonotype. The J gene is TRBJ2-5, the V gene TRBV2; TRBD1 matches 8 bases. V shed 5 bases, J shed 3 bases, and the junction held 8 bases outside the gene matches. The V gene's germline CDR1 is SNHLY and CDR2 FYNNEI. The CDR3 spans 15 residues. The CDR3 region is CASSWTGSPKETQYF. CDR3 nucleotides: TGTGCCAGCAGTTGGACAGGGAGCCCAAAAGAGACCCAGTACTTC.

This clonotype has more than one count but fewer than ten. CDR3 DNA: TGTGCCAGCAGCTTATCCTGGACAGCACAAGAGACCCAGTACTTC. Protein sequence: CASSLSWTAQETQYF. This chain joins TRBV5-6 and TRBJ2-5; perhaps TRBD1 as D (6 bases). Germline V CDR1 and CDR2: SGHDT, YYEEEE. Trimming stripped 2 bases from V and 2 bases from J, with 13 bases between. This CDR3 has 15 amino acids.

This clonotype was seen only a few times. The gene calls are TRBV2 and TRBJ1-4; D unclear. The germline V gene encodes CDR1 SNHLY and CDR2 FYNNEI. Trimming removed 6 bases at V and 8 bases at J, with 10 bases between. The CDR3 length is 12 residues. As DNA, the CDR3 is TGTGCCAGCAGAGACCTGGAGGAAAAACTGTTTTTT. Its protein product is CASRDLEEKLFF.

This clonotype was observed many times. The chain has TRBV30 and TRBJ1-2; D may be TRBD1 (5 bases). CDR1 is GTSNPN and CDR2 is SVGIG in the germline V gene (reference sequence). Trimming took 1 base from V and 3 from J, leaving 15 bases between them. The length of the CDR3 is 15 residues. CDR3 nucleotide sequence: TGTGCCTGGAGTGGGACAACGCGCGCCTACTATGGCTACACCTTC. Translated: CAWSGTTRAYYGYTF.

This clonotype was detected a few times. The chain joins TRBV11-1 to TRBJ2-5; possible D gene TRBD1, 5 bases. This CDR3 region has 13 residues. CDR1 and CDR2 from the germline V gene are SGHAT and FQDESV (reference sequence). Trimming took 5 bases from V and 5 from J, leaving 12 bases between them. CDR3 region: CASSTGRVETQYF. Here the CDR3 DNA reads TGTGCCAGCAGCACCGGCAGGGTTGAGACCCAGTACTTC. Together with reference TRBV11-1 and TRBJ2-5, the CDR3 gives the full variable domain: EAEVAQSPRYKITEKSQAVAFWCDPISGHATLYWYRQILGQGPELLVQFQDESVVDDSQLPKDRFSAERLKGVDSTLKIQPAELGDSAMYLCASSTGRVETQYFGPGTRLLVL.

This clonotype showed up just a few times. The chain employs TRBV4-2 and TRBJ2-1; no reliable D call. The germline V gene encodes CDR1 LGHNA and CDR2 YNFKEQ. Trimming took 0 bases from V and 8 from J, leaving 8 bases between them. The CDR3 is made up of 13 amino acids. The CDR3 DNA reads as TGTGCCAGCAGCCAAGATTTTGGGGATGAGCAGTTCTTC. Its protein is CASSQDFGDEQFF.

The chain recombines TRBV7-7 with TRBJ2-3, with a tentative D call TRBD2 (6 bases). V shed 1 base and J shed 0 bases, with 11 bases lying between them. Germline CDR1 reads SSHAT; CDR2 reads FNYEAQ (reference sequence). This CDR3 comprises 16 residues. CDR3 DNA sequence: TGTGCCAGCAGCTTAGTGGTGGGAGGAAGCACAGATACGCAGTATTTT. Translating gives CASSLVVGGSTDTQYF. Combining the CDR3 with reference TRBV7-7 and TRBJ2-3 gives the whole variable domain GAGVSQSPRYKVTKRGQDVTLRCDPISSHATLYWYQQALGQGPEFLTYFNYEAQPDKSGLPSDRFSAERPEGSISTLTIQRTEQRDSAMYRCASSLVVGGSTDTQYFGPGTRLTVL.

This clonotype was counted between two and nine times. The chain couples TRBV10-3 to TRBJ1-2, with TRBD1 matching 7 bases. Germline V gives CDR1 ENHRY, CDR2 SYGVKD. The V and J ends lost 6 bases and 4 bases, in that order; junction bases with no gene match: 5. The CDR3 runs to 13 residues. The CDR3 sequence is CAISDRVGYGYTF. The CDR3 DNA reads as TGTGCCATCAGCGACAGGGTTGGCTATGGCTACACCTTC.

The sample holds a few counts of this clonotype. This rearrangement joins TRBV27 to TRBJ1-1, with 8 bases aligning to TRBD1. J gave up 5 bases and V 3 bases, and 2 bases lay outside the gene matches. The germline V gene has CDR1 MNHEY and CDR2 SMNVEV (reference sequence). This CDR3 region has 13 residues. The CDR3 DNA follows: TGTGCCAGCAGTTTCAGGGGGCTTACTGAAGCTTTCTTT. It specifies CASSFRGLTEAFF.